The clone carrying this T cell receptor (beta chain) was seen more than once but under ten times. These data originate in a study of T cells in Graves' hyperthyroidism and ophthalmopathy. Study as a whole: Peripheral blood collection took place at initial diagnosis, before any treatment.

The V end lost 2 bases, the J end lost 1 base, and 5 bases lay between the germline ends. The CDR3 sequence is 13 residues long. The germline gives CDR1 MNHEY, CDR2 SMNVEV (reference sequence). A NOSPECS grade of at least 4, a Clinical Activity Score of at least 3 and duration under 3 months were recorded in ophthalmopathy patients. Uncontrolled infection, other autoimmune disease, pregnancy and lactation each barred patients from inclusion. RNA transcripts served as the template for amplifying TCR beta CDR3 regions. Using the HTBI primer set, a first-round RT-PCR was run on the TCR CDR3. TCRdb ran MiXCR on the multiplex PCR reads and lists one entry per CDR3 protein. The repertoire includes approximately 400,000 distinct CDR3 sequences, more than 14% of them detected once, and around a fifth sits in the top ten.

This chain links TRBV27 with TRBJ1-1, with no clear D. The TCR sequence derives from a woman in her twenties or thirties with Graves' ophthalmopathy. Sequenced: blood. CDR3 protein: CASSLHQNTEAFF. The CDR3 DNA is TGTGCCAGCAGTTTACACCAGAACACTGAAGCTTTCTTT.